The subject of this entry is one T cell receptor (beta chain). What this receptor recognizes is not known. The sample holds no much larger clone one base away, and base qualities are not on file. To sequence the TCRbeta CDR3 region, genomic DNA was isolated from the sorted cells. The immunoSEQ Assay was used to sequence the TCRbeta CDR3 regions. Here the immuneACCESS table is served through TCRdb, limited to in-frame sequences with V and J called. Missing clones are a known gap in these copies; in checked studies unresolved V genes cover under half, and the rest lacks a known reason. This sample holds about 43,000 clones; around 86% were observed only once. The ten largest account for 11% of the sample. Patients with autoimmune disease history or receiving systemic immunosuppression were excluded from the trial. Peripheral blood for TCR sequencing was collected from all dose cohorts at baseline, on cycle 4 day 1, and on cycle 7 day 1. The samples were drawn from a first-in-human, open-label, multicenter phase I dose-escalation trial of ivuxolimab. The trial enrolled adults with locally advanced or metastatic head and neck squamous cell, hepatocellular, melanoma or renal cell carcinoma. Before TCR sequencing, CD4+ T cells and CD8+ T cells were sorted from peripheral blood as separate populations.

This entry comes from a study of OX40 agonist ivuxolimab in advanced cancers. For the study in its entirety: Ivuxolimab was a fully human IgG2 agonistic monoclonal antibody targeting the costimulatory receptor OX40 (CD134). Intravenous ivuxolimab was administered to patients every 2 weeks at six dose levels: 0.01, 0.1, 0.3, 1.5, 3 and 10 mg/kg. Of the roughly 52 patients in dose escalation, 19 had hepatocellular carcinoma, around 15 had melanoma, 9 had renal cell carcinoma and 9 had head and neck cancer. A male proportion of roughly 85% and a mean age of 60 years, ranging from 23 to 79, were recorded for the dose-escalation cohort. Patients were allowed to have had prior anti-PD-1, anti-PD-L1 or anti-CTLA-4 therapy, and roughly 40% of the dose-escalation patients had been treated with checkpoint inhibitors. Partial responses were achieved by three dose-escalation patients, of whom one had hepatocellular carcinoma and two had cutaneous melanoma. Peripheral TCRbeta sequencing was intended to test whether TCR sequence diversity was altered and clonal T-cell expansion was caused by ivuxolimab. The paper reports the monotherapy dose-escalation portion (N ≈ 52 patients) of the phase I ivuxolimab trial. General conclusions and limits of the study: After ivuxolimab, expanded clones were on average more numerous among CD8+ T cells than among CD4+ T cells. Which antigens the clonally expanded peripheral T cells were specific for was not determined. In the 0.1-3.0 mg/kg groups, partial responders had among the lowest normalized peripheral clonal expansion, particularly in CD8+ T cells. Low levels of normalized T-cell clonal expansion were also shown by some nonresponding patients. At doses of 0.1 to 3.0 mg/kg, clonal expansion of both CD4+ and CD8+ T cells in blood was seen between baseline and week 6.

Measured from the cysteine to the phenylalanine, the CDR3 is 16 residues long. Only the CDR3 region is kept as DNA, spanning 48 bases read in frame from base 1. This TCR came from an adult with an advanced solid tumor such as melanoma, head and neck, liver or kidney cancer. The receptor chain draws on TRBV21-1 and TRBJ1-1. TRBV21-1 is annotated as a pseudogene. Specimen: CD4+ or CD8+ T cells sorted from blood, collected in a trial of the OX40 agonist ivuxolimab. The CDR3 protein is CASANRTGVMNTEAFF. At the DNA level, the sequence is TGTGCCAGCGCAAACCGGACGGGGGTCATGAACACTGAAGCTTTCTTT.